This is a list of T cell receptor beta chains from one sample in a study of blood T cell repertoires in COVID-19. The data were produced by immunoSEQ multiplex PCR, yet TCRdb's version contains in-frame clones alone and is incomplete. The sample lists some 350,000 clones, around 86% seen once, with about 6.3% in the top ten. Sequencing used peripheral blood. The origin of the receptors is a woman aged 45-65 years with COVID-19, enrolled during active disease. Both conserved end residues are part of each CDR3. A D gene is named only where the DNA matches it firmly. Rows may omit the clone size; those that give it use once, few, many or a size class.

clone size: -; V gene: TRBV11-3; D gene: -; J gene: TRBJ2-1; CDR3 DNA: TGTGCCAGCAGCTTTTATGCTGCAGCCTACAATGAGCAGTTCTTC; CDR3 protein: CASSFYAAAYNEQFF
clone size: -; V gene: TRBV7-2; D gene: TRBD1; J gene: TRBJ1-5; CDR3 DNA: TGTGCCAGCAGCTTAGATAGGACAGGGGGCACGACGCCCCAGCATTTT; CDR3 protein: CASSLDRTGGTTPQHF
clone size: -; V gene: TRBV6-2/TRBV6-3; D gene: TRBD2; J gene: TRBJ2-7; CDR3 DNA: TGTGCCAGCAGTTTAGCGGGAGCCTACGAGCAGTACTTC; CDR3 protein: CASSLAGAYEQYF
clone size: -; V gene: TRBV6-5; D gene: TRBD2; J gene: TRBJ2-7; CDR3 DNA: TGTGCCAGCAGACCGAGCGGGAGTGTCACCTACGAGCAGTACTTC; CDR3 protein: CASRPSGSVTYEQYF
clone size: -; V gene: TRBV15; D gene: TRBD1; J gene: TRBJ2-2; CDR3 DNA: TGTGCCACCAGCAGAGATCGACAACAGGGGTCCACCGGGGAGCTGTTTTTT; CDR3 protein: CATSRDRQQGSTGELFF
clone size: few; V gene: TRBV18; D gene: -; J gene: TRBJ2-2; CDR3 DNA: TGTGCCAGCTCACCGGTACGAGAACCCGGGGAGCTGTTTTTT; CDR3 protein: CASSPVREPGELFF
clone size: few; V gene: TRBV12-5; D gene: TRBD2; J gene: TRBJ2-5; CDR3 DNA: TGTGCTAGTGGATCTGGGACTAGCGGGAGGATGGAGACCCAGTACTTC; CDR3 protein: CASGSGTSGRMETQYF
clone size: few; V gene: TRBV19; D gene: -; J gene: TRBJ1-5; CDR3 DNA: TGTGCCAGTAGTTCCCCCCGACAGACCAATCAGCCCCAGCATTTT; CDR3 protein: CASSSPRQTNQPQHF
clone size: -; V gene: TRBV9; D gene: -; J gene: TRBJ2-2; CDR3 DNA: TGTGCCAGCAGCGTAGACCGGCCGGAACGAAGCGCGAACACCGGGGAGCTGTTTTTT; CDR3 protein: CASSVDRPERSANTGELFF
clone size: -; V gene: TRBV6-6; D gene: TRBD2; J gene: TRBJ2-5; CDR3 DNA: TGTGCCAGCATTCGCGGACTAGCGGGAGGGCCGGACGGGGACCAGTACTTC; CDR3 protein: CASIRGLAGGPDGDQYF
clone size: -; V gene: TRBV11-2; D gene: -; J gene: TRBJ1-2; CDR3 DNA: TGTGCCAGCAGCTTAGAATGGCAGGGGGGCTACACCTTC; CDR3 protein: CASSLEWQGGYTF
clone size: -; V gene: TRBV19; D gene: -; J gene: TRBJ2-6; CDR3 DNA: TGTGCCAGTAGTCCCGACAGAGACTCTGGGGCCAACGTCCTGACTTTC; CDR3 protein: CASSPDRDSGANVLTF
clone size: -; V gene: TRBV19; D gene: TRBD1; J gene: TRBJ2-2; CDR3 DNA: TGTGCCAGTAGTATACAGGGACAGGGGAACACCGGGGAGCTGTTTTTT; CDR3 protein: CASSIQGQGNTGELFF
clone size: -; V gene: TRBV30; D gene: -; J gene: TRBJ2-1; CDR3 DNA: TGCACGGGACTTCCCAAGGGGTACAATGAGCAGTTCTTC; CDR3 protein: CTGLPKGYNEQFF
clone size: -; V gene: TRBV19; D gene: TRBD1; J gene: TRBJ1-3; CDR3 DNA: TGTGCCAGTAGTGGGACAGGGGGGTCGTCTGGAAACACCATATATTTT; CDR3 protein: CASSGTGGSSGNTIYF
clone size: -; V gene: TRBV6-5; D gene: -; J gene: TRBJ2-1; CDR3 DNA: TGTGCCAGCAGTTATCCGGGGTACAATGAGCAGTTCTTC; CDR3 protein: CASSYPGYNEQFF
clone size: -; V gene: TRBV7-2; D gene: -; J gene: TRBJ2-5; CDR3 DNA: TGTGCCAGCAGCTTAGAGAGAGGGGAGACCCAGTACTTC; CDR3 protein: CASSLERGETQYF